This T cell receptor beta chain was sequenced in a study of blood T cell repertoires in COVID-19. Germline V gives CDR1 LGHDT, CDR2 YNNKEL (reference sequence). Unmatched junction bases numbered 9, after V lost 2 bases and J lost 10 bases. The CDR3 is 16 amino acids. Measured with immunoSEQ multiplex PCR; TCRdb has only the in-frame clones, and not every one. The sample lists around 97,000 clones, 88% occurring once. This receptor was identified in a human donor in a cohort sampled during active COVID-19. The chain recombines TRBV3-1 (or the pseudogene TRBV3-2) with TRBJ1-6; TRBD1 aligns across 9 bases. The sample consisted of peripheral blood. The CDR3 region has the DNA TGTGCCAGCAGCCAACGGGACAGGGCCCAGGAATCACCCCTCCACTTT. As protein: CASSQRDRAQESPLHF.